The clone carrying this T cell receptor beta chain has ten or more counts. The data derive from a study of Graves' ophthalmopathy and Graves' hyperthyroidism. Investigators amplified TCR beta CDR3 regions from RNA transcripts. Second-round multiplex PCR followed a first-round RT-PCR using HTBI primers. TCRdb re-called the multiplex PCR reads with MiXCR, one entry per CDR3 protein. The sample consists of 600,000 to 700,000 distinct CDR3 sequences, under 50% of them appearing once. V shed 9 bases and J shed 6 bases, with 12 bases lying between them. This CDR3 spans 13 amino acids. Germline V gene data show CDR1 as LNHDA and CDR2 as SQIVND (reference sequence).

This clonotype was obtained from an adult man with Graves' ophthalmopathy. Material: peripheral blood. The chain couples TRBV19 to TRBJ1-6; D possibly corresponds to TRBD1 (6 bases). CDR3 region: CASRTDPNSPLHF. CDR3 nucleotide sequence: TGTGCCAGCCGGACAGATCCTAATTCACCCCTCCACTTT.